These 5 T cell receptor beta chains were all obtained from the same sample, sequenced in a study of cytomegalovirus exposure and HLA in healthy donors. Primers for the PCR totalled 60 Vbeta and 13 Jbeta. Repertoires were generated with immunoSEQ multiplex PCR, while TCRdb's copy carries only in-frame clones and drops some. The sample yields some 170,000 clones, roughly 9.4% seen once. The sequencing input was PBMCs. The source of these receptors is a woman under 40 in good health and CMV-seropositive.

This clone was observed a few times. The CDR3 spells CSVPPASGGYNEQFF. DNA of the CDR3: TGCAGCGTACCTCCTGCTAGCGGGGGATACAATGAGCAGTTCTTC. The chain combines TRBV29-1 with TRBJ2-1; 10 bases agree with TRBD2. This CDR3 is 15 amino acids long. Germline CDR1 is SQVTM and CDR2 is ANQGSEA. V shed 6 bases and J 4 bases; nucleotides not matched to a gene: 9.

The V call is TRBV6-1, the J call TRBJ2-5, with 9 bases lining up with TRBD1. This CDR3 contains 14 residues. Germline V gene lookup returns CDR1 MNHNS and CDR2 SASEGT. The V and J ends lost 8 bases and 5 bases, in that order; junction bases with no gene match: 9. As DNA, the CDR3 is TGTGCCAGCCTGGACAGGGGATCGGGGGAGACCCAGTACTTC. This gives the protein CASLDRGSGETQYF.

This clone was recorded a few times. The chain combines TRBV5-1 with TRBJ2-7; 12 nucleotides line up with TRBD2. V dropped 0 bases and J dropped 6; count of bases not matched to a gene: 4. Per germline, CDR1 SGHRS and CDR2 YFSETQ. There are 15 residues in the CDR3. CDR3 protein: CASSLGLAGEREQYF. The CDR3, as DNA: TGCGCCAGCAGCTTGGGACTAGCGGGAGAACGCGAGCAGTACTTC.

This clone appeared a few times. The genes are TRBV19 and TRBJ2-2, with a weak D call TRBD1 (6 bases). With 6 bases removed from V and 2 bases from J, the gap between germline ends came to 16 bases. This CDR3 comprises 16 residues. Looked up from germline, CDR1 is LNHDA and CDR2 is SQIVND (reference sequence). The CDR3 DNA is TGTGCCAGTAGGATATTCAGGGGTTTTAACACCGGGGAGCTGTTTTTT. It is translated as CASRIFRGFNTGELFF. Looking up the rest from reference TRBV19 and TRBJ2-2 gives the full variable domain: DGGITQSPKYLFRKEGQNVTLSCEQNLNHDAMYWYRQDPGQGLRLIYYSQIVNDFQKGDIAEGYSVSREKKESFPLTVTSAQKNPTAFYLCASRIFRGFNTGELFFGEGSRLTVL.

J is TRBJ2-5 and V is TRBV5-1; D possibly corresponds to TRBD1 (6 bases). This CDR3 spans 15 amino acids. V was clipped by 5 bases and J by 5 bases, with 19 bases between them. Germline loops: CDR1 SGHRS, CDR2 YFSETQ. This CDR3 reads CASSSGHEAGETQYF. The DNA of the CDR3 is TGCGCCAGCAGTTCGGGACATGAGGCCGGGGAGACCCAGTACTTC.